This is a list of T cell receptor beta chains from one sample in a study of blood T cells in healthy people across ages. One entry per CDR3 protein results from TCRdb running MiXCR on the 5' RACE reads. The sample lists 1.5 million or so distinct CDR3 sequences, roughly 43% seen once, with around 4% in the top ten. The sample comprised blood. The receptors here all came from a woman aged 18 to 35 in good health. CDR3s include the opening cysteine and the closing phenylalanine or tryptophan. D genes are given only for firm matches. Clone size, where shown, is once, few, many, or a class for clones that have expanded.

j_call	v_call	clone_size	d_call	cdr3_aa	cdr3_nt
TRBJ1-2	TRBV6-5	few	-	CASSRKVDSIYGYTF	TGTGCCAGCAGTCGTAAAGTGGACAGCATCTATGGCTACACCTTC
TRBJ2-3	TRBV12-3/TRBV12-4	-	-	CAGRGLTDTQYF	TGTGCCGGCAGGGGTCTCACAGATACGCAGTATTTT
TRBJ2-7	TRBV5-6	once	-	CASSLGGGGFSYNEQYF	TGTGCCAGCAGCCTTGGGGGAGGGGGGTTCTCCTACAATGAGCAGTACTTC
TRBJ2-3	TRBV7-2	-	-	CASSLRVYHTDTQYF	TGTGCCAGCAGCTTAAGGGTGTACCACACAGATACGCAGTATTTT
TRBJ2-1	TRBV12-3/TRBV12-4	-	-	CASSFGVGREQFF	TGTGCCAGCAGCTTCGGGGTTGGTCGTGAGCAGTTCTTC
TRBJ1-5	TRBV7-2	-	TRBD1	CASSYGTGDHQPQHF	TGTGCCAGCAGCTACGGGACAGGGGACCATCAGCCCCAGCATTTT
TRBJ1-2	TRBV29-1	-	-	CSVVGRVSNYGYTF	TGCAGCGTTGTCGGCAGAGTGTCCAACTATGGCTACACCTTC
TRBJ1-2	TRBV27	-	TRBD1	CASSLLGTGGSGYTF	TGTGCCAGCAGTTTGCTTGGGACAGGGGGTTCAGGCTACACCTTC
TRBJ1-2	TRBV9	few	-	CASSDSGSWGGYTF	TGTGCCAGCAGCGATTCAGGGAGTTGGGGCGGCTACACCTTC
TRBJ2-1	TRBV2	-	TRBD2	CASSPPFSGTSGYNEQFF	TGTGCCAGCAGCCCGCCGTTTTCCGGGACTAGCGGGTACAATGAGCAGTTCTTC
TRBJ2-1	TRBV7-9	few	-	CASSFSLTEQFF	TGTGCCAGCAGCTTCTCTCTAACTGAGCAGTTCTTC
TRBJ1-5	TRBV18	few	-	CASSGSHTNQPQHF	TGTGCCAGCTCAGGATCACACACCAATCAGCCCCAGCATTTT
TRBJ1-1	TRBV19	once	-	CASSIVKGSTEAFF	TGTGCCAGTAGTATAGTGAAGGGCAGCACTGAAGCTTTCTTT
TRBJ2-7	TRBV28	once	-	CASSLWSITYEQYF	TGTGCCAGCAGTTTATGGTCCATTACCTACGAGCAGTACTTC
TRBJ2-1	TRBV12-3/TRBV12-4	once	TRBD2	CASSPTSVTYEQFF	TGTGCCAGCAGTCCGACTAGCGTAACCTACGAGCAGTTCTTC
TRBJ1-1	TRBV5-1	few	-	CASSLVVGSEAFF	TGCGCCAGCAGCTTGGTTGTGGGCTCTGAAGCTTTCTTT
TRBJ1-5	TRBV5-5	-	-	CASSWDTMDQPQHF	TGTGCCAGCAGCTGGGACACCATGGACCAGCCCCAGCATTTT
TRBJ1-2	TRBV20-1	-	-	CSARDWAGNNYGYTF	TGCAGTGCTAGAGACTGGGCAGGGAATAACTATGGCTACACCTTC
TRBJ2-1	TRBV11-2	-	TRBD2	CASRVGLAEQFF	TGTGCCAGCAGGGTGGGACTAGCGGAGCAGTTCTTC
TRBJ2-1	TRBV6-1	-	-	CASHRDNSYNEQFF	TGTGCCAGTCACCGGGACAACTCCTACAATGAGCAGTTCTTC
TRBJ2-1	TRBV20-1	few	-	CSADSTGAGNEQFF	TGCAGTGCGGACAGTACGGGAGCTGGCAATGAGCAGTTCTTC
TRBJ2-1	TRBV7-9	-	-	CASSLITSRNEQFF	TGTGCCAGCAGCTTAATTACTAGCAGGAATGAGCAGTTCTTC
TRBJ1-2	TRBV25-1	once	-	CASSETASHSYGYTF	TGTGCCAGCAGTGAGACAGCCTCCCATAGCTATGGCTACACCTTC
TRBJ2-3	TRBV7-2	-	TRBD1	CASSSSPGTGFTDTQYF	TGTGCCAGCAGCTCCTCTCCCGGGACAGGGTTTACAGATACGCAGTATTTT
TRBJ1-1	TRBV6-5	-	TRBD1	CASSYDRGLTEAFF	TGTGCCAGCAGTTACGACAGGGGTCTCACTGAAGCTTTCTTT
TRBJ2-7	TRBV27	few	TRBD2	CASSLYGSGRARNEQYF	TGTGCCAGCAGTTTATACGGTAGCGGGAGGGCCCGTAACGAGCAGTACTTC
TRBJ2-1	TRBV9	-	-	CASSARLAGDEQFF	TGTGCCAGCAGCGCAAGACTAGCAGGGGATGAGCAGTTCTTC
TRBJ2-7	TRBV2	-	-	CASRQEVAYEQYF	TGTGCCAGCAGACAGGAAGTGGCCTACGAGCAGTACTTC
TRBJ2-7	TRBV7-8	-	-	CANTRAGHHNEQYF	TGTGCCAACACCCGCGCAGGACATCACAATGAGCAGTACTTC
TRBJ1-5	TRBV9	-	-	CASSGGGQPQHF	TGTGCCAGCAGCGGGGGCGGGCAGCCCCAGCATTTT
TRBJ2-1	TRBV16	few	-	CASNSGYNEQFF	TGTGCCAGCAACTCCGGCTACAATGAGCAGTTCTTC
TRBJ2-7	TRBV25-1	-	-	CASSDYNPYEQYF	TGTGCCAGCAGTGATTACAACCCCTACGAGCAGTACTTC
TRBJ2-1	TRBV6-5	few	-	CASSSHGESYNEQFF	TGTGCCAGCAGTTCCCACGGGGAGTCCTACAATGAGCAGTTCTTC
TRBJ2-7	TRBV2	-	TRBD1	CASSSGTGGCYEQYF	TGTGCCAGCAGTTCCGGGACAGGGGGCTGCTACGAGCAGTACTTC
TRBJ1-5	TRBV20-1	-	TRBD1	CSATRTGIYSNQPQHF	TGCAGTGCGACGCGGACAGGGATTTATAGCAATCAGCCCCAGCATTTT
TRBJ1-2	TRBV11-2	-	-	CASSLAGCGYTF	TGTGCCAGCAGCTTAGCGGGATGTGGCTACACCTTC
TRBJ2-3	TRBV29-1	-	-	CSVAGGTTDTQYF	TGCAGCGTTGCAGGCGGTACCACAGATACGCAGTATTTT
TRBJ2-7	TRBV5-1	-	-	CASSLYRDYEQYF	TGCGCCAGCAGCCTATACAGGGACTACGAGCAGTACTTC
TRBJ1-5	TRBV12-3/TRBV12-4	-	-	CASSDDSNSNQPQHF	TGTGCCAGCAGTGACGACAGTAATAGCAATCAGCCCCAGCATTTT
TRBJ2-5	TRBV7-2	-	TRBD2	CASSYRLAPDYNEQYF	TGTGCCAGCAGCTACCGACTAGCGCCTGACTACAATGAGCAGTACTTC
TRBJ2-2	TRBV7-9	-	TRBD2	CASRPKPGLAEMGNTGELFF	TGTGCCAGCAGACCTAAACCGGGACTAGCGGAGATGGGAAACACCGGGGAGCTGTTTTTT
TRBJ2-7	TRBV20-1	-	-	CSALGPSSYEQYF	TGCAGTGCCCTGGGACCGTCCTCCTACGAGCAGTACTTC
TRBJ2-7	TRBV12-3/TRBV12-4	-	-	CASTRYPRGSSYNEQYF	TGTGCCAGCACTCGTTATCCTCGGGGCAGCTCCTACAATGAGCAGTACTTC
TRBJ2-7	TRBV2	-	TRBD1	CASSGTGGSGEQYF	TGTGCCAGCAGCGGGACAGGGGGCTCTGGAGAGCAGTACTTC
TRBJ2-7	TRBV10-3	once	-	CATHSAGYNEQYF	TGTGCCACCCACTCAGCGGGTTACAATGAGCAGTACTTC
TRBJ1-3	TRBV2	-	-	CASTETLLSGNTIYF	TGTGCCAGCACTGAAACTCTACTCTCTGGAAACACCATATATTTT
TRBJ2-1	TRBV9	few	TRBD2	CASSPYGGVAGDNEQFF	TGTGCCAGCAGCCCTTACGGGGGGGTAGCGGGGGACAATGAGCAGTTCTTC